This T cell receptor (beta chain) was identified during a study of T cells in Graves' hyperthyroidism and ophthalmopathy. The study's findings and limits: Most thyroid clonotypes that were expanded above 0.001 also turned up in blood.

This clonotype was recorded at least ten times. Its antigen is unknown. Trimming shortened V by 1 base and J by 1 base, and 10 bases separated the two germline ends. Germline V lookup: CDR1 MGHRA, CDR2 YSYEKL. The length of the CDR3 is 15 residues. Amplification of TCR beta CDR3 regions was performed using RNA transcripts as template. The HTBI set primed first-round TCR CDR3 RT-PCR. Using its own MiXCR run on the multiplex PCR reads, TCRdb lists one record per CDR3 protein. Of 300,000 to 500,000 distinct CDR3 sequences in the sample, 11% to 15% were seen once. The V gene is TRBV4-1, the J gene TRBJ1-1, with D tentatively TRBD1 (6 bases). Specimen: blood. The TCR sequence derives from a man between 45 and 60 years old with Graves' ophthalmopathy. The DNA of the CDR3 is TGCGCCAGCAGCCAAGTAGTAGGGGGGAACACTGAAGCTTTCTTT. This translates into CASSQVVGGNTEAFF.